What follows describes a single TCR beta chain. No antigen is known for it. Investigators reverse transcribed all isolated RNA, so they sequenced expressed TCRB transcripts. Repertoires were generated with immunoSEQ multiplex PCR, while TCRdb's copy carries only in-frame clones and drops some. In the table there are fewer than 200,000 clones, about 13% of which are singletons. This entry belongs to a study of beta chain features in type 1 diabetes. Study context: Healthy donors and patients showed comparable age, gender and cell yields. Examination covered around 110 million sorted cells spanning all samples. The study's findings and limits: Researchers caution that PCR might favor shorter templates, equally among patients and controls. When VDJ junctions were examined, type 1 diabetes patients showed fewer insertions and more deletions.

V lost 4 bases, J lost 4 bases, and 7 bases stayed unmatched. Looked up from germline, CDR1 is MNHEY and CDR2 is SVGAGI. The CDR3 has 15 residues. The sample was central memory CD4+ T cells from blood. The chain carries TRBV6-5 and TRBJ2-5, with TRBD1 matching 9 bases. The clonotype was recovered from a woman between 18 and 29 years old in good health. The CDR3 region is CASSSTGGWGETQYF. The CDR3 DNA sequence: TGTGCCAGCAGTTCTACAGGGGGCTGGGGAGAGACCCAGTACTTC.